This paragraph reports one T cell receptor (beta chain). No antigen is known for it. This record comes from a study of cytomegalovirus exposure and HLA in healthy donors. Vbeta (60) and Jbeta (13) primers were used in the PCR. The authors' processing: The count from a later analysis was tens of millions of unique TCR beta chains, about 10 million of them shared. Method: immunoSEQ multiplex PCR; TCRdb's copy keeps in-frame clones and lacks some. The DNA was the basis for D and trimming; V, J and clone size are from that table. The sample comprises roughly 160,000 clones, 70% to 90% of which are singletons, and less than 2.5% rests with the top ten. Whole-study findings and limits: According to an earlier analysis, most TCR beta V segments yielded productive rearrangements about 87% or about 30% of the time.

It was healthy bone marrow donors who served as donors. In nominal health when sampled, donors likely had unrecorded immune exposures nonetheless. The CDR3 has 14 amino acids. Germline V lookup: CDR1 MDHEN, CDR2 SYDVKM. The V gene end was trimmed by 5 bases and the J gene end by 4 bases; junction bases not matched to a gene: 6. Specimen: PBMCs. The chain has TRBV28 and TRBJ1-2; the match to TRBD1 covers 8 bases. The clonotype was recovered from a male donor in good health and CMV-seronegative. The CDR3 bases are TGTGCCAGCAGTCCAATTACAGGGGGCTATGGCTACACCTTC. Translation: CASSPITGGYGYTF.